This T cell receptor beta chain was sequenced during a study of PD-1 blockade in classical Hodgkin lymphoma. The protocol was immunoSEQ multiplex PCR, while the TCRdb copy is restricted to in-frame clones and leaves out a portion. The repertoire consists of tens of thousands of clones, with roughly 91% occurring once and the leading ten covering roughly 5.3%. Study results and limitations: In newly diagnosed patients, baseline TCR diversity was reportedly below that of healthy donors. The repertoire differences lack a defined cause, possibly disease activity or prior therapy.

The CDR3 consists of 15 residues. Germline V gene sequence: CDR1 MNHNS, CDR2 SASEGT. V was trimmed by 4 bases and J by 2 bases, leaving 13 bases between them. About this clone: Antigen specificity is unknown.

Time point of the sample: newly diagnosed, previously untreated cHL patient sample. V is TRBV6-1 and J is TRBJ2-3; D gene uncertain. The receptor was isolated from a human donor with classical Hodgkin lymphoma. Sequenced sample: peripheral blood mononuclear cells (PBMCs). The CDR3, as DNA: TGTGCCAGCAGTGCGACCGGAATCGCCACAGATACGCAGTATTTT. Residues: CASSATGIATDTQYF.